This is a list of T cell receptor beta chains from one sample in a study of T cell repertoires in aging, cancer and after chemotherapy. One entry per CDR3 protein results from TCRdb running MiXCR on the multiplex PCR reads. The sample yields around 3,700 distinct CDR3 sequences, about 31% seen once. The sample comprised blood. The receptors were gathered from a human donor with a solid tumor. The CDR3 runs from the conserved cysteine through the conserved F or W. The order of the fields is J gene, clone size, V gene, D gene, CDR3 protein, CDR3 DNA. A D gene is named only where the DNA matches it firmly. The size field is filled for only some rows; it gives once, few, many or a size class.

j_gene: TRBJ1-1; abundance: few; v_gene: TRBV6-1; d_gene: -; CDR3aa: CASSETEKAFF; CDR3nt: TGTGCCAGCAGTGAAACAGAGAAGGCTTTCTTT
j_gene: TRBJ2-1; abundance: -; v_gene: TRBV27; d_gene: TRBD2; CDR3aa: CASSLTSGRSDEQFF; CDR3nt: TGTGCCAGCAGTTTGACTAGCGGGAGGTCCGATGAGCAGTTCTTC
j_gene: TRBJ2-2; abundance: -; v_gene: TRBV6-5; d_gene: TRBD1; CDR3aa: CASSPRQTGNAGELFF; CDR3nt: TGTGCCAGCAGCCCGCGACAGACAGGGAACGCCGGGGAGCTGTTTTTT
j_gene: TRBJ2-5; abundance: few; v_gene: TRBV19; d_gene: -; CDR3aa: CASSIPGTETQYF; CDR3nt: TGTGCCAGTAGTATCCCGGGCACAGAGACCCAGTACTTC
j_gene: TRBJ1-6; abundance: large; v_gene: TRBV25-1; d_gene: TRBD1; CDR3aa: CAFAGQHNSPLHF; CDR3nt: TGTGCCTTTGCGGGACAGCATAATTCACCCCTCCACTTT
j_gene: TRBJ2-6; abundance: -; v_gene: TRBV20-1; d_gene: -; CDR3aa: CSASLRQGTGANVLTF; CDR3nt: TGCAGTGCTAGCCTGCGCCAGGGTACTGGGGCCAACGTCCTGACTTTC
j_gene: TRBJ2-4; abundance: -; v_gene: TRBV6-1; d_gene: -; CDR3aa: CASSEWAAAPPHF; CDR3nt: TGTGCCAGCAGTGAATGGGCGGCAGCCCCTCCGCACTTC
j_gene: TRBJ1-5; abundance: -; v_gene: TRBV10-2; d_gene: -; CDR3aa: CASNTVGNSNQPQHF; CDR3nt: TGCGCCAGCAATACGGTGGGGAATAGCAATCAGCCCCAGCATTTT
j_gene: TRBJ2-1; abundance: few; v_gene: TRBV7-9; d_gene: TRBD2; CDR3aa: CASSSQAGAYNEQFF; CDR3nt: TGTGCCAGCAGCTCTCAAGCGGGAGCATACAATGAGCAGTTCTTC
j_gene: TRBJ2-7; abundance: few; v_gene: TRBV19; d_gene: TRBD1; CDR3aa: CASSPRTGIYEQYF; CDR3nt: TGTGCCAGTAGTCCCCGGACAGGTATCTACGAGCAGTACTTC
j_gene: TRBJ1-2; abundance: -; v_gene: TRBV6-1; d_gene: TRBD1; CDR3aa: CASSEKFGQGAGYTF; CDR3nt: TGTGCCAGCAGTGAGAAGTTTGGACAGGGGGCGGGCTACACCTTC
j_gene: TRBJ2-1; abundance: medium-sized; v_gene: TRBV15; d_gene: TRBD2; CDR3aa: CATSRDGTSSYNEQFF; CDR3nt: TGTGCCACCAGCAGAGATGGGACTAGTTCCTACAATGAGCAGTTCTTC
j_gene: TRBJ1-5; abundance: few; v_gene: TRBV6-5; d_gene: TRBD1; CDR3aa: CASSSRDRSTQPQHF; CDR3nt: TGTGCCAGCAGCTCCCGGGACAGGTCAACCCAGCCCCAGCATTTT